This TCR beta chain was sequenced for a study of blood T cells in healthy people across ages. Study summary: Template switching recovered approximately one barcoded beta molecule for every two T cells. Findings and caveats of the study: CMV infection status of these donors was not known. While age rose, TCR beta diversity per million T cells dropped in a roughly linear way.

Combining a sample-barcoded 5' primer with a J-beta primer mix, a second PCR ran for roughly 7 to 12 cycles. Via MiXCR, TCRdb re-called the 5' RACE reads, giving one row per CDR3 protein. This sample has around 790,000 distinct CDR3 sequences, with approximately 48% found just once. Of note for this clonotype: Its cognate antigen is unknown.

Donors were systemically healthy Caucasian individuals from Russia aged about 6 to 90 years. The germline gives CDR1 SGDLS, CDR2 YYNGEE. Deletions cut 0 bases from V and 3 bases from J, with 7 bases between. The CDR3 contains 15 residues. Sequences were obtained from blood. The chain carries TRBV9 and TRBJ2-6; D unclear. The sequence was obtained from a man aged 55 to 69 in good health. The CDR3 sequence is CASSVAGVGANVLTF. The CDR3 DNA reads as TGTGCCAGCAGCGTAGCTGGGGTTGGGGCCAACGTCCTGACTTTC.